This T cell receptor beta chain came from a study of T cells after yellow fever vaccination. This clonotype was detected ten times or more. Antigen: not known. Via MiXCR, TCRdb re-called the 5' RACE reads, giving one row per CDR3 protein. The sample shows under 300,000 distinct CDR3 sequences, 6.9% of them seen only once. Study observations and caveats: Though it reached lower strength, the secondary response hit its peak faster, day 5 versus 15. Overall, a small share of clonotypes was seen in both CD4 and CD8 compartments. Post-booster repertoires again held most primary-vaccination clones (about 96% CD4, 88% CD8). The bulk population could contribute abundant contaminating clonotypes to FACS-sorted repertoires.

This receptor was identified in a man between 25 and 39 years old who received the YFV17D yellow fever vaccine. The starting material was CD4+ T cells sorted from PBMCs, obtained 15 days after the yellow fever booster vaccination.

The CDR3 sequence: CATSRDPKSSYEQYF. DNA for the CDR3: TGTGCCACCAGCAGAGACCCCAAGAGCTCCTACGAGCAGTACTTC. The chain combines TRBV15 with TRBJ2-7; unclear D gene. This CDR3 is 15 amino acids long. The V gene's germline CDR1 is LNHNV and CDR2 YYDKDF (reference sequence). Trimming shortened V by 0 bases and J by 0 bases, and 9 bases separated the two germline ends.